The 3 T cell receptor beta chains below come from one sample, sequenced in a study of naive and memory T cell subsets. Study results and limitations: Naive repertoires, especially CD8, held a few larger clonotypes, possibly memory cells re-expressing CD45RA.

Their cognate antigens are unknown. Both TRBC1 and TRBC2 were covered by a beta constant-region primer of two equimolar oligonucleotides. Nested alpha and beta constant-region primers with the SP2 primer drove four PCR rounds on ligated cDNA. TCRdb fed the UMI-ligation and nested PCR reads into MiXCR, producing one record per CDR3 protein. This table holds about 90,000 distinct CDR3 sequences, around 11% found once. The sample consisted of naive CD4+ T cells from blood. The receptor source for this set is a human donor in good health.

The chain employs TRBV24-1 and TRBJ2-2; no firm D call. The CDR3 covers 14 residues. V was clipped by 0 bases and J by 1 base, with 2 bases between them. Germline values: CDR1 KGHDR, CDR2 SFDVKD. The CDR3 nucleotides read TGTGCCACCAGTGATTTGGGGAACACCGGGGAGCTGTTTTTT. Translating it yields CATSDLGNTGELFF.

In its sample, this clonotype was seen many times. The J gene is TRBJ1-1, the V gene TRBV10-3; maybe TRBD1 (5 bases). Germline V gives CDR1 ENHRY, CDR2 SYGVKD. V was cut by 5 bases and J by 4 bases, with 17 bases left in between. This CDR3 has 15 amino acids. The CDR3 spells CAISSTLEGSTEAFF. The CDR3 DNA sequence: TGTGCCATCAGTTCGACACTGGAGGGGAGCACTGAAGCTTTCTTT.

The chain links TRBV19 to TRBJ2-7; TRBD1 matches at 9 bases. The length of the CDR3 is 15 residues. Looked up from germline, CDR1 is LNHDA and CDR2 is SQIVND (reference sequence). V gave up 4 bases and J gave up 7 bases; unmatched junction bases: 11. Written as DNA, the CDR3 is TGTGCCAGTAGTACCAGCGGGACAGGGCCGTGGGAGCAGTACTTC. Its protein is CASSTSGTGPWEQYF. The full variable domain, with the rest looked up from reference TRBV19 and TRBJ2-7, is DGGITQSPKYLFRKEGQNVTLSCEQNLNHDAMYWYRQDPGQGLRLIYYSQIVNDFQKGDIAEGYSVSREKKESFPLTVTSAQKNPTAFYLCASSTSGTGPWEQYFGPGTRLTVT.